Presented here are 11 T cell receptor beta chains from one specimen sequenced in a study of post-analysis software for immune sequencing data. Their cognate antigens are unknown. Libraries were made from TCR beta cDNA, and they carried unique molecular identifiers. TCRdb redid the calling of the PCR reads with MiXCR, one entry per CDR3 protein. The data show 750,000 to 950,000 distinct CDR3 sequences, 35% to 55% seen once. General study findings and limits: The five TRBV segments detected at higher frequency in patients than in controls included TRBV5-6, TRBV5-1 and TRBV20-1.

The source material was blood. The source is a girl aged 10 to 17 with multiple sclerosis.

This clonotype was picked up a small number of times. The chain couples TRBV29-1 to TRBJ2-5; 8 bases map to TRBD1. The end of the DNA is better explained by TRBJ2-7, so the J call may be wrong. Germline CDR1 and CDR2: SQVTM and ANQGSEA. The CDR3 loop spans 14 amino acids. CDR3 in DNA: TGCAGCGTCGTGGACAGGGTGTTACGTTCCGAGCAGTACTTC. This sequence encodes CSVVDRVLRSEQYF.

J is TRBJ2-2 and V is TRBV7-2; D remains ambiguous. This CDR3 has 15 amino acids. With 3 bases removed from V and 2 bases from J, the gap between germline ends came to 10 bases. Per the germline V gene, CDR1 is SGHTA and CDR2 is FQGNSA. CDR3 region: CASSFRQVNTGELFF. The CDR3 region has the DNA TGTGCCAGCAGCTTTAGGCAGGTCAACACCGGGGAGCTGTTTTTT.

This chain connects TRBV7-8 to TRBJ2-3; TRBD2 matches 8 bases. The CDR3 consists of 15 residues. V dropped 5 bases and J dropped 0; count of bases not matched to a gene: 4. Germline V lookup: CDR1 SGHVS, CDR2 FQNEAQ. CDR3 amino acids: CASSRGRPSTDTQYF. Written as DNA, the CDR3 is TGTGCCAGCAGCCGCGGGAGGCCTAGCACAGATACGCAGTATTTT. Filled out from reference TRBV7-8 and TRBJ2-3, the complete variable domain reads GAGVSQSPRYKVAKRGQDVALRCDPISGHVSLFWYQQALGQGPEFLTYFQNEAQLDKSGLPSDRFFAERPEGSVSTLKIQRTQQEDSAVYLCASSRGRPSTDTQYFGPGTRLTVL.

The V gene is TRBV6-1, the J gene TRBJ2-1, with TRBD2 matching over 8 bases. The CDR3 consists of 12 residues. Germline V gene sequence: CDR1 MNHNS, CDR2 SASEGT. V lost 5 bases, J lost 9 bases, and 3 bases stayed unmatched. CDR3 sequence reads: CASSSGSPEQFF. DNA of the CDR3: TGTGCCAGCAGTAGCGGGAGCCCTGAGCAGTTCTTC.

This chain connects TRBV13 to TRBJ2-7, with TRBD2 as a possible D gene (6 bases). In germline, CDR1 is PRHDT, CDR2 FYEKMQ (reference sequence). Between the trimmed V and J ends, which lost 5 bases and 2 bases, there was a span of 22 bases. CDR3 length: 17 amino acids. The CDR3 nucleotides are TGTGCCAGCAGCCCAACGAGGATCGGGGGAGTTCCCTACGAGCAGTACTTC. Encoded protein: CASSPTRIGGVPYEQYF.

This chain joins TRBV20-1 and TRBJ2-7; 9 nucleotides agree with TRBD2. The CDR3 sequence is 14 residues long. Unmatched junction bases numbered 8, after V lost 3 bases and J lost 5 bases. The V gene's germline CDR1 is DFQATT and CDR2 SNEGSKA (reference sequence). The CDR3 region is CSARGSGSLHEQYF. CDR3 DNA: TGCAGTGCTAGGGGTAGCGGGAGTCTCCACGAGCAGTACTTC.

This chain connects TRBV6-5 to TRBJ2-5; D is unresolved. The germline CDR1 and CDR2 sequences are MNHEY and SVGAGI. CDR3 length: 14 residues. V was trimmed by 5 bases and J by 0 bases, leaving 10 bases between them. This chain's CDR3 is CASSPRANQETQYF. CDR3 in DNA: TGTGCCAGCAGTCCCCGGGCCAACCAAGAGACCCAGTACTTC.

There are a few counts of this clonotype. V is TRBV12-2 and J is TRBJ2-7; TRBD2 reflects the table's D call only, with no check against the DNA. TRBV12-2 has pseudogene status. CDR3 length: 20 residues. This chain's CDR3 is CASRLASGMLAGDPSYEQYF. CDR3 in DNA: TGTGCAAGTCGCTTAGCGTCGGGCATGCTAGCGGGAGACCCATCCTACGAGCAGTACTTC.

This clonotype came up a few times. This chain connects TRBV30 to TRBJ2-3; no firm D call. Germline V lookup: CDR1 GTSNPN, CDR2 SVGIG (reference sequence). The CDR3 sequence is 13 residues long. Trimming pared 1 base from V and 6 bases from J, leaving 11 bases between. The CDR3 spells CAWSGRSADTQYF. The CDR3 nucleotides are TGTGCCTGGAGTGGACGGAGCGCGGATACGCAGTATTTT. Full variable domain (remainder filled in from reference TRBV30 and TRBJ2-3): SQTIHQWPATLVQPVGSPLSLECTVEGTSNPNLYWYRQAAGRGLQLLFYSVGIGQISSEVPQNLSASRPQDRQFILSSKKLLLSDSGFYLCAWSGRSADTQYFGPGTRLTVL.

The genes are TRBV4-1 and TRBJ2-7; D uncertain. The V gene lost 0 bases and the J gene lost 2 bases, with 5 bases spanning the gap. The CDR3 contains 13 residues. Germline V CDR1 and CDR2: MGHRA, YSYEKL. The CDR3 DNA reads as TGCGCCAGCAGCCAAGAATCCCCCTACGAGCAGTACTTC. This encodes CASSQESPYEQYF.

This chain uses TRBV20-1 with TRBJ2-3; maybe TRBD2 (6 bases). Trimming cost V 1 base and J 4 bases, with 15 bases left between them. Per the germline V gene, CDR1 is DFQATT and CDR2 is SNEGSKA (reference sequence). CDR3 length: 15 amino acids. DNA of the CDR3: TGCAGTGCTAGAGTGGCGGGAAGAACGGCAGATACGCAGTATTTT. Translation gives CSARVAGRTADTQYF.